This is a list of T cell receptor beta chains from one sample in a study of blood T cell repertoires in COVID-19. Profiling relied on immunoSEQ multiplex PCR, and the TCRdb table lists in-frame clones only, not all of them. Here the sample spans roughly 150,000 clones, roughly 90% being singletons. The sequenced sample consisted of peripheral blood. The receptors shown here come from a man aged 18 to 30 with COVID-19, enrolled during active disease. The CDR3 runs from the conserved cysteine through the conserved F or W. The D gene is left open where the match is weak. Clone size appears in some rows only: once, few, many, or a class for an expanded clone.

16	TRBD2	TRBJ2-7	TRBV3-1/TRBV3-2	.	CASSQDGAGFSYEQYF	TGTGCCAGCAGCCAAGACGGAGCGGGGTTCTCCTACGAGCAGTACTTC
13	.	TRBJ1-5	TRBV27	.	CASSFSRVQPQHF	TGTGCCAGCAGTTTTTCGAGGGTTCAGCCCCAGCATTTT
19	.	TRBJ1-2	TRBV12-2	.	CASRLVSHLWGVLNYGYTF	TGTGCAAGTCGCTTAGTATCACATCTCTGGGGGGTATTAAACTATGGCTACACCTTC
14	TRBD2	TRBJ2-7	TRBV9	.	CASSLAGGAYEQYF	TGTGCCAGCAGTTTAGCGGGAGGAGCCTACGAGCAGTACTTC
13	.	TRBJ2-7	TRBV27	.	CASSGSVAYEQYF	TGTGCCAGCAGTGGTTCGGTAGCCTACGAGCAGTACTTC
12	TRBD1	TRBJ1-2	TRBV19	.	CASTDRDYGYTF	TGTGCCAGCACAGACAGGGACTATGGCTACACCTTC
12	TRBD1	TRBJ1-4	TRBV6-5	.	CASRGTGEKLLF	TGTGCCAGCAGGGGAACAGGGGAAAAACTGCTTTTT
13	.	TRBJ1-5	TRBV28	.	CASGGGWNQPQHF	TGTGCCAGTGGAGGAGGTTGGAATCAGCCCCAGCATTTT
15	.	TRBJ2-5	TRBV7-9	.	CASSFQGGGRETQYF	TGTGCCAGCAGCTTTCAGGGAGGCGGCAGGGAGACCCAGTACTTC
14	.	TRBJ2-2	TRBV6-5	.	CASREPGGAWELFF	TGTGCCAGCCGGGAGCCTGGGGGAGCCTGGGAGCTGTTTTTT
16	.	TRBJ1-1	TRBV10-3	.	CAISEARRGMNTEAFF	TGTGCCATCAGCGAGGCTAGGCGGGGGATGAACACTGAAGCTTTCTTT
15	.	TRBJ1-1	TRBV4-1	.	CASSQDPRGWTEAFF	TGCGCCAGCAGCCAAGATCCAAGGGGTTGGACTGAAGCTTTCTTT
15	TRBD1	TRBJ1-2	TRBV9	.	CASSGWTGSVYGYTF	TGTGCCAGCAGCGGGTGGACAGGGAGTGTCTATGGCTACACCTTC
14	.	TRBJ2-2	TRBV13	.	CASSLGRRPGELFF	TGTGCCAGCAGCTTAGGCCGGCGGCCCGGGGAGCTGTTTTTT
15	.	TRBJ1-1	TRBV29-1	.	CSVEVPGRSNTEAFF	TGCAGCGTTGAAGTTCCGGGGAGGTCGAACACTGAAGCTTTCTTT
15	.	TRBJ1-4	TRBV10-3	.	CAISEGQSTNEKLLF	TGTGCCATCAGTGAGGGACAATCAACTAATGAAAAACTGCTTTTT
14	TRBD2	TRBJ2-5	TRBV20-1	once	CSASWLAVQETQYF	TGCAGTGCTAGTTGGCTAGCGGTCCAAGAGACCCAGTACTTC
14	.	TRBJ1-5	TRBV15	.	CATSAMSGNQPQHF	TGTGCCACCTCAGCGATGTCAGGCAATCAGCCCCAGCATTTT
16	.	TRBJ2-7	TRBV1	.	CTSSQGRTPSSYEQYF	TGCACCAGCAGCCAAGGTCGGACACCTAGCTCCTACGAGCAGTACTTC
16	TRBD1	TRBJ2-3	TRBV29-1	.	CSVVLWDRGEADTQYF	TGCAGCGTTGTACTATGGGACAGGGGGGAAGCAGATACGCAGTATTTT
13	.	TRBJ1-1	TRBV12-3/TRBV12-4	.	CASSLSGFTEAFF	TGTGCCAGCAGTCTTTCAGGGTTCACTGAAGCTTTCTTT
15	.	TRBJ1-3	TRBV28	.	CASSFHPGAGNTIYF	TGTGCCAGCAGTTTTCACCCAGGGGCTGGAAACACCATATATTTT